The next 21 T cell receptor beta chains were all read from a single sample in a study of blood T cell repertoires in COVID-19. Data came from immunoSEQ multiplex PCR; TCRdb stores just in-frame clones and leaves some out. The sample lists 76,000 or so clones, about 90% occurring once. Sequencing was performed on peripheral blood. The receptors were gathered from a man older than 75 in a cohort sampled during active COVID-19.

The rearrangement joins TRBV19 to TRBJ2-7, with D uncertain. V lost 5 bases to trimming and J lost 3 bases, with 23 bases between them. Germline CDR1 LNHDA, CDR2 SQIVND (reference sequence). The CDR3 spans 17 residues. The CDR3 DNA follows: TGTGCCAGTAGTTATAAGATTAGTACGCACTCCAACTACGAGCAGTACTTC. It translates to CASSYKISTHSNYEQYF.

This chain's CDR3 is CASTVQGGGANVLTF. The CDR3 bases are TGTGCCAGCACCGTACAGGGCGGTGGGGCCAACGTCCTGACTTTC. This chain joins TRBV28 and TRBJ2-6, with a weak D call TRBD1 (6 bases). The CDR3 extends over 15 amino acids. V was pared by 7 bases and J by 3 bases, with 13 bases between. Germline CDR1 and CDR2: MDHEN and SYDVKM.

CDR3 residues: CASSLDDRGTPRAKNIQYF. In DNA form, the CDR3 reads TGTGCCAGCAGCTTAGACGACAGGGGAACCCCCCGGGCCAAAAACATTCAGTACTTC. This sequence joins TRBV7-2 and TRBJ2-4, with 8 bases lining up with TRBD1. Germline CDR1 and CDR2: SGHTA and FQGNSA. The CDR3 is 19 residues long. V was clipped by 1 base and J by 1 base; unmatched bases: 12.

The V and J genes are TRBV4-1 and TRBJ2-1, with D possibly TRBD1 on 6 matching bases. V was clipped by 1 base and J by 3 bases, with 7 bases between them. The CDR3 runs to 14 residues. Germline V gene data show CDR1 as MGHRA and CDR2 as YSYEKL. This chain's CDR3 is CASSQGQVYNEQFF. DNA for the CDR3: TGCGCCAGCAGCCAAGGACAGGTCTACAATGAGCAGTTCTTC.

The chain combines TRBV5-5 with TRBJ2-2, with TRBD1 as a possible D gene (6 bases). The V and J ends lost 1 base and 4 bases respectively, with 17 bases between them. The CDR3 length is 17 residues. Looked up from germline, CDR1 is SGHKS and CDR2 is YYEKEE (reference sequence). For the CDR3, the DNA is TGTGCCAGCAGCTTGAGCCAACGGACAGCCCTCACCGGGGAGCTGTTTTTT. It codes for CASSLSQRTALTGELFF.

The chain combines TRBV6-2 or TRBV6-3 with TRBJ2-7; the match to TRBD1 covers 9 bases. Germline-derived CDR1 and CDR2 are MNHEY and SVGEGT. The J segment lost 5 bases and the V segment lost 2 bases, leaving 10 bases of the junction unmatched. This CDR3 has 16 amino acids. CDR3 sequence (DNA): TGTGCCAGCAGTTACCCTCTATACAGGGGGCGGAACGAGCAGTACTTC. Protein product: CASSYPLYRGRNEQYF.

This clone has just one count. The V call is TRBV6-5, the J call TRBJ2-2; 8 bases are shared with TRBD1. With 5 bases clipped from V and 1 base from J, the junction kept 3 bases outside the gene matches. The V gene's germline CDR1 is MNHEY and CDR2 SVGAGI. The CDR3 is 15 residues long. CDR3 amino acids: CASSPGQGNTGELFF. DNA for the CDR3: TGTGCCAGCAGTCCCGGACAGGGGAACACCGGGGAGCTGTTTTTT.

The chain joins TRBV7-3 to TRBJ2-1, with D possibly TRBD2 on 6 matching bases. Germline V gene sequence: CDR1 SGHTA, CDR2 FQGTGA. The CDR3 runs to 14 residues. The V and J ends lost 5 bases and 6 bases respectively, with 14 bases between them. CDR3 region: CASSPGTPLNEQFF. The DNA of the CDR3 is TGTGCCAGCAGCCCCGGGACTCCCCTCAATGAGCAGTTCTTC.

The chain uses TRBV10-3 and TRBJ1-2; 7 nucleotides line up with TRBD1. Trimming cost V 10 bases and J 3 bases; bases outside gene matches: 14. This CDR3 is 15 amino acids long. Germline V gene lookup returns CDR1 ENHRY and CDR2 SYGVKD. For the CDR3, the DNA is TGTGCCACACGATCCGGGACAGATTATCACTATGGCTACACCTTC. It is translated as CATRSGTDYHYGYTF.

The V call is TRBV2, the J call TRBJ2-3, with 7 bases identical to TRBD1. The V gene end was trimmed by 7 bases and the J gene end by 0 bases; junction bases not matched to a gene: 10. Germline V lookup: CDR1 SNHLY, CDR2 FYNNEI. This CDR3 has 16 amino acids. The CDR3 DNA reads as TGTGCCAGCAACGAGGACAGGAGCCTTAGCACAGATACGCAGTATTTT. The encoded protein is CASNEDRSLSTDTQYF.

J is TRBJ2-3 and V is TRBV2, with TRBD2 matching over 8 bases. V lost 6 bases and J lost 2; bases outside the gene matches: 7. Germline loops: CDR1 SNHLY, CDR2 FYNNEI. This CDR3 comprises 15 residues. The CDR3 DNA reads as TGTGCCAGCAGGACCAGCGGGGGCCCCACAGATACGCAGTATTTT. It translates to CASRTSGGPTDTQYF.

CDR3 DNA: TGTGCCAGCAGTGAAGCTTTGAGAGGGAACTATGGCTACACCTTC. It specifies CASSEALRGNYGYTF. The rearrangement uses TRBV6-1 and TRBJ1-2, with no clear D. Trimming removed 0 bases from V and 2 bases from J, with 10 bases in between. In germline, CDR1 is MNHNS, CDR2 SASEGT. This CDR3 comprises 15 residues.

The J gene is TRBJ1-1, the V gene TRBV5-1; unclear D gene. The CDR3 spans 12 residues. Trimming pared 5 bases from V and 1 base from J, leaving 6 bases between. The germline gives CDR1 SGHRS, CDR2 YFSETQ. The CDR3 loop reads CASRAGNTEAFF. DNA of the CDR3: TGCGCCAGCAGAGCAGGGAACACTGAAGCTTTCTTT.

The J gene is TRBJ2-3, the V gene TRBV24-1; the D gene is possibly TRBD1 (6 bases). Trimming shortened V by 2 bases and J by 1 base, and 18 bases separated the two germline ends. In germline, CDR1 is KGHDR, CDR2 SFDVKD. This CDR3 comprises 18 residues. CDR3 region: CATSDSKRTVIGTDTQYF. CDR3 nucleotides: TGTGCCACCAGTGATTCGAAACGGACAGTAATTGGCACAGATACGCAGTATTTT.

The V call is TRBV4-2, the J call TRBJ1-4; the D gene is possibly TRBD1 (5 bases). The CDR3 consists of 13 residues. Trimming removed 4 bases at V and 4 bases at J, with 7 bases between. Germline V gives CDR1 LGHNA, CDR2 YNFKEQ. For the CDR3, the DNA is TGTGCCAGCAGCCGGGGACTTAATGAAAAACTGTTTTTT. The encoded protein is CASSRGLNEKLFF.

This sequence joins TRBV7-9 and TRBJ2-5; no definite D call. The CDR3 runs 14 residues. Germline CDR1 is SEHNR and CDR2 is FQNEAQ (reference sequence). Between the trimmed V and J ends, which lost 5 bases and 2 bases, there was a span of 12 bases. CDR3 loop: CASSHMEQQETQYF. Here the CDR3 DNA reads TGTGCCAGCAGCCATATGGAACAGCAAGAGACCCAGTACTTC.

The CDR3 sequence: CASQSGNRAYGYTF. The CDR3 DNA follows: TGTGCCAGCCAAAGCGGAAACAGGGCGTATGGCTACACCTTC. The chain combines TRBV28 with TRBJ1-2, with D possibly being TRBD1 (6 bases). The CDR3 sequence is 14 residues long. Trimming left V 8 bases short and J 5 bases short, with 18 bases between. Germline lookup yields CDR1 MDHEN and CDR2 SYDVKM.

This clone has only one observation. The V and J genes are TRBV7-8 and TRBJ1-1; TRBD1 agrees at 7 bases. Germline assignment: CDR1 SGHVS and CDR2 FQNEAQ. The CDR3 covers 15 residues. The V gene end was trimmed by 4 bases and the J gene end by 0 bases; junction bases not matched to a gene: 5. DNA for the CDR3: TGTGCCAGCAGCTCGGACAGGCGTATGAACACTGAAGCTTTCTTT. Amino acid sequence: CASSSDRRMNTEAFF.

V gene TRBV19 combines with J gene TRBJ2-5, with 7 bases fitting TRBD2. CDR3 length equals 13 residues. Unmatched junction bases numbered 2, after V lost 3 bases and J lost 4 bases. CDR1 is LNHDA and CDR2 is SQIVND in the germline V gene (reference sequence). The CDR3 sequence is CASSIGGGETQYF. DNA of the CDR3: TGTGCCAGTAGTATTGGGGGGGGAGAGACCCAGTACTTC.

This clone occurred once. The rearrangement uses TRBV16 and TRBJ2-7; 8 bases fit TRBD1. The CDR3 is 18 residues long. The trim removed 2 bases at V and 6 bases at J, leaving 18 bases unmatched. Germline lookup yields CDR1 KGHSY and CDR2 FQNENV. The CDR3 protein is CASSQISNDRGVSFEQYF. The DNA for the CDR3 is TGTGCCAGCAGCCAAATTTCAAATGACAGGGGCGTGTCGTTCGAGCAGTACTTC.

The V and J genes are TRBV5-5 and TRBJ1-3, with a weak D call TRBD1 (6 bases). This CDR3 has 18 residues. Germline V gene lookup returns CDR1 SGHKS and CDR2 YYEKEE (reference sequence). V was shortened by 0 bases and J by 3 bases, with 19 bases between the two germline ends. CDR3 amino acids: CASSLADAQGLGGNTIYF. CDR3 sequence (DNA): TGTGCCAGCAGCTTGGCCGACGCGCAGGGGCTTGGTGGAAACACCATATATTTT.